This is a list of T cell receptor beta chains from one sample in a study of cytomegalovirus exposure and HLA in healthy donors. Method: immunoSEQ multiplex PCR; TCRdb's copy keeps in-frame clones and lacks some. This sample has over 150,000 clones; under 80% occur once, and the top ten carry under 15%. Sequenced sample: PBMCs. The receptors come from a woman aged 45-65 years in good health and CMV-seropositive. Both conserved end residues are part of each CDR3. Fields, in order: J gene, CDR3 length, V gene, clone size, D gene, CDR3 DNA, CDR3 protein. The D gene is left open where the match is weak. Rows may omit the clone size; those that give it use once, few, many or a size class.

j_gene: TRBJ1-1
len: 14
v_gene: TRBV5-4
abundance: .
d_gene: TRBD1
CDR3nt: TGTGCCAGCAGCTTGAACAGGGGTCCCACTGAAGCTTTCTTT
CDR3aa: CASSLNRGPTEAFF

j_gene: TRBJ2-7
len: 14
v_gene: TRBV6-1
abundance: few
d_gene: .
CDR3nt: TGTGCCAGCAGTGAACAGGGTAATCCAGACGAGCAGTACTTC
CDR3aa: CASSEQGNPDEQYF

j_gene: TRBJ2-7
len: 13
v_gene: TRBV2
abundance: .
d_gene: .
CDR3nt: TGTGCCAGCACCTCGAGTCCTGGTCGCGAGCAGTACTTC
CDR3aa: CASTSSPGREQYF

j_gene: TRBJ1-3
len: 15
v_gene: TRBV9
abundance: .
d_gene: .
CDR3nt: TGTGCCAGCAGCGTAGGAAAACTCTCTGGAAACACCATATATTTT
CDR3aa: CASSVGKLSGNTIYF

j_gene: TRBJ2-6
len: 19
v_gene: TRBV5-1
abundance: .
d_gene: TRBD1
CDR3nt: TGCGCCAGCAGCTTGTTATCCCGGACAGGAATCGGTGGGGCCAACGTCCTGACTTTC
CDR3aa: CASSLLSRTGIGGANVLTF

j_gene: TRBJ1-3
len: 16
v_gene: TRBV7-8
abundance: .
d_gene: .
CDR3nt: TGTGCCAGCAGCTTAGCGCACGGGTCCACAGGAAACACCATATATTTT
CDR3aa: CASSLAHGSTGNTIYF

j_gene: TRBJ1-2
len: 15
v_gene: TRBV19
abundance: .
d_gene: .
CDR3nt: TGTGCCAGTAGTATACTGGGGCCCAAAAACTATGGCTACACCTTC
CDR3aa: CASSILGPKNYGYTF

j_gene: TRBJ2-2
len: 14
v_gene: TRBV10-1
abundance: .
d_gene: TRBD2
CDR3nt: TGCGCCTGGCTAGCGGGGAAGTTTGGCGGGGAGCTGTTTTTT
CDR3aa: CAWLAGKFGGELFF

j_gene: TRBJ1-4
len: 17
v_gene: TRBV30
abundance: .
d_gene: .
CDR3nt: TGTGCCTGGACCCTTCCGACAGTTCACCCAACTAATGAAAAACTGTTTTTT
CDR3aa: CAWTLPTVHPTNEKLFF

j_gene: TRBJ2-1
len: 16
v_gene: TRBV10-3
abundance: once
d_gene: TRBD1
CDR3nt: TGTGCCATCAGGGAAACCGGGACAGGGAGGTTCAATGAGCAGTTCTTC
CDR3aa: CAIRETGTGRFNEQFF

j_gene: TRBJ2-7
len: 15
v_gene: TRBV7-6
abundance: .
d_gene: .
CDR3nt: TGTGCCAGCAGCTTATCAGGCTCGGCCCCCTACGAGCAGTACTTC
CDR3aa: CASSLSGSAPYEQYF

j_gene: TRBJ2-7
len: 15
v_gene: TRBV5-1
abundance: .
d_gene: TRBD2
CDR3nt: TGCGCCAGCAGCCCAGGTAGCGGGAACTCCTACGAGCAGTACTTC
CDR3aa: CASSPGSGNSYEQYF

j_gene: TRBJ1-3
len: 11
v_gene: TRBV6-5
abundance: .
d_gene: .
CDR3nt: TGTGCCAGCCCTTCTCGGGGCACCATATATTTT
CDR3aa: CASPSRGTIYF

j_gene: TRBJ1-5
len: 15
v_gene: TRBV6-1
abundance: .
d_gene: .
CDR3nt: TGTGCCAGCAGGATTTACAGGGACGGAATTCAGCCCCAGCATTTT
CDR3aa: CASRIYRDGIQPQHF

j_gene: TRBJ1-4
len: 15
v_gene: TRBV6-5
abundance: many
d_gene: .
CDR3nt: TGTGCCAGCAGGGTACGGACAGCAACTAATGAAAAACTGTTTTTT
CDR3aa: CASRVRTATNEKLFF

j_gene: TRBJ1-2
len: 13
v_gene: TRBV6-6
abundance: .
d_gene: .
CDR3nt: TGTGCCAGCAGTTACCAGGGATCAAGGGGCTACACCTTC
CDR3aa: CASSYQGSRGYTF

j_gene: TRBJ1-1
len: 15
v_gene: TRBV18
abundance: .
d_gene: TRBD1
CDR3nt: TGTGCCAGCTCCCCTATCGGGACAGGGGATACTGAAGCTTTCTTT
CDR3aa: CASSPIGTGDTEAFF

j_gene: TRBJ1-6
len: 15
v_gene: TRBV14
abundance: .
d_gene: .
CDR3nt: TGTGCCAGCAGCCAAGATGCGTTCGGCGGGTCACCCCTCCACTTT
CDR3aa: CASSQDAFGGSPLHF

j_gene: TRBJ1-5
len: 14
v_gene: TRBV27
abundance: .
d_gene: .
CDR3nt: TGTGCCAGCAGTTTTTCTCGGGGGAATCAGCCCCAGCATTTT
CDR3aa: CASSFSRGNQPQHF

j_gene: TRBJ2-7
len: 13
v_gene: TRBV2
abundance: .
d_gene: .
CDR3nt: TGTGCCAGCAGTGGACTAACAAGGTACGAGCAGTACTTC
CDR3aa: CASSGLTRYEQYF

j_gene: TRBJ2-3
len: 16
v_gene: TRBV5-5
abundance: .
d_gene: TRBD2
CDR3nt: TGTGCCAGCAGCTTGACTAGCGGGGGGGCAGCAGATACGCAGTATTTT
CDR3aa: CASSLTSGGAADTQYF

j_gene: TRBJ2-1
len: 15
v_gene: TRBV6-6
abundance: .
d_gene: TRBD2
CDR3nt: TGTGCCAGCACCCCCCGGACTAGCGGGGGCTATGAGCAGTTCTTC
CDR3aa: CASTPRTSGGYEQFF

j_gene: TRBJ2-3
len: 22
v_gene: TRBV23-1
abundance: .
d_gene: .
CDR3nt: TGCGCTATACAGCAGTCAAACGGTGTGAGGGCTCGACCCCAGAAGGGTACAGATACGCAGTATTTT
CDR3aa: CAIQQSNGVRARPQKGTDTQYF

j_gene: TRBJ1-2
len: 13
v_gene: TRBV19
abundance: few
d_gene: TRBD1
CDR3nt: TGTGCCAGTAGGCCAGGGGGCGGCTATGGCTACACCTTC
CDR3aa: CASRPGGGYGYTF

j_gene: TRBJ2-1
len: 14
v_gene: TRBV6-5
abundance: .
d_gene: TRBD1
CDR3nt: TGTGCCAGCAGTTACGGCGGACAGGGGGATGAGCAGTTCTTC
CDR3aa: CASSYGGQGDEQFF

j_gene: TRBJ2-7
len: 15
v_gene: TRBV4-1
abundance: .
d_gene: TRBD1
CDR3nt: TGCGCCAGCAGCCAGCGTGGGACAGGAGCCTACGAGCAGTACTTC
CDR3aa: CASSQRGTGAYEQYF

j_gene: TRBJ2-1
len: 17
v_gene: TRBV5-1
abundance: .
d_gene: TRBD2
CDR3nt: TGCGCCAGCAGCTTGGGTCAGCTAGCGGGGGGGTACAATGAGCAGTTCTTC
CDR3aa: CASSLGQLAGGYNEQFF

j_gene: TRBJ1-5
len: 16
v_gene: TRBV30
abundance: .
d_gene: TRBD1
CDR3nt: TGTGCCTGGAGTGTAGCCGGGACAGGGGGCCGAAAGCCCCAGCATTTT
CDR3aa: CAWSVAGTGGRKPQHF

j_gene: TRBJ2-1
len: 17
v_gene: TRBV5-4
abundance: few
d_gene: TRBD2
CDR3nt: TGTGCCAGCAGCTCCTTTTTGGTAGCGGGCTCCTACAATGAGCAGTTCTTC
CDR3aa: CASSSFLVAGSYNEQFF

j_gene: TRBJ1-5
len: 15
v_gene: TRBV10-3
abundance: .
d_gene: TRBD1
CDR3nt: TGTGCCATCAGGGGGGACAGCTATAGCAATCAGCCCCAGCATTTT
CDR3aa: CAIRGDSYSNQPQHF

j_gene: TRBJ1-2
len: 15
v_gene: TRBV19
abundance: .
d_gene: TRBD1
CDR3nt: TGTGCCAGTAGTATTCTAGGACAGGGAAGTGGTGGCTACACCTTC
CDR3aa: CASSILGQGSGGYTF

j_gene: TRBJ1-2
len: 13
v_gene: TRBV9
abundance: .
d_gene: .
CDR3nt: TGTGCCAGCAGCCTTGAACTACGTGGAAGGTACACCTTC
CDR3aa: CASSLELRGRYTF

j_gene: TRBJ1-1
len: 15
v_gene: TRBV9
abundance: .
d_gene: .
CDR3nt: TGTGCCAGCAGCCATAACGAGGGGAGGGACACTGAAGCTTTCTTT
CDR3aa: CASSHNEGRDTEAFF

j_gene: TRBJ1-1
len: 17
v_gene: TRBV5-1
abundance: .
d_gene: TRBD1
CDR3nt: TGCGCCAGCAGCTTGGGGACAGGGGGCGCGTCGAGCACTGAAGCTTTCTTT
CDR3aa: CASSLGTGGASSTEAFF

j_gene: TRBJ1-1
len: 14
v_gene: TRBV6-5
abundance: .
d_gene: .
CDR3nt: TGTGCCAGCAGTTTATCACAGGGTGCCACTGAAGCTTTCTTT
CDR3aa: CASSLSQGATEAFF

j_gene: TRBJ2-5
len: 14
v_gene: TRBV7-6
abundance: .
d_gene: .
CDR3nt: TGTGCCAGCAGCCTTACAGGGGGGGGAGAGACCCAGTACTTC
CDR3aa: CASSLTGGGETQYF

j_gene: TRBJ1-2
len: 14
v_gene: TRBV30
abundance: .
d_gene: TRBD1
CDR3nt: TGTGCCTGGACCAGGGGACAGGGGAGTTATGGCTACACCTTC
CDR3aa: CAWTRGQGSYGYTF

j_gene: TRBJ1-2
len: 13
v_gene: TRBV4-1
abundance: .
d_gene: TRBD1
CDR3nt: TGCGCCAGCAGCCCTGGGACAGGGGGTGGCTACACCTTC
CDR3aa: CASSPGTGGGYTF

j_gene: TRBJ1-5
len: 12
v_gene: TRBV29-1
abundance: .
d_gene: .
CDR3nt: TGCAGCGTTGGCCTCCCGGATCAGCCCCAGCATTTT
CDR3aa: CSVGLPDQPQHF

j_gene: TRBJ2-3
len: 14
v_gene: TRBV6-5
abundance: .
d_gene: TRBD2
CDR3nt: TGTGCCAGCAGCCCCCTAGCGGGGAAAGATACGCAGTATTTT
CDR3aa: CASSPLAGKDTQYF